This T cell receptor (beta chain) was profiled in a study of cytomegalovirus exposure and HLA in healthy donors. Turning to the study itself: One earlier analysis, a look at 200 million or so T cells, found some 110 million unique TCR beta sequences.

This CDR3 has 13 amino acids. Trimming at V came to 6 bases and at J to 12 bases, leaving 9 bases not matched to a gene. Germline V lookup: CDR1 SGHNT, CDR2 YYREEE (reference sequence). Primers for the PCR totalled 60 Vbeta and 13 Jbeta. The table came from immunoSEQ multiplex PCR; TCRdb's copy has only in-frame clones and leaves some out. The sample holds 90,000 to 120,000 clones, 75% to 80% seen once. This TCR derives from a man in his sixties in good health and CMV-seropositive. Sequencing was performed on PBMCs. The chain links TRBV5-4 to TRBJ2-1; 10 bases line up with TRBD1. Here the CDR3 reads CASTRGQGDAQFF. The DNA of the CDR3 is TGTGCCAGCACCCGAGGACAGGGGGACGCGCAGTTCTTC.